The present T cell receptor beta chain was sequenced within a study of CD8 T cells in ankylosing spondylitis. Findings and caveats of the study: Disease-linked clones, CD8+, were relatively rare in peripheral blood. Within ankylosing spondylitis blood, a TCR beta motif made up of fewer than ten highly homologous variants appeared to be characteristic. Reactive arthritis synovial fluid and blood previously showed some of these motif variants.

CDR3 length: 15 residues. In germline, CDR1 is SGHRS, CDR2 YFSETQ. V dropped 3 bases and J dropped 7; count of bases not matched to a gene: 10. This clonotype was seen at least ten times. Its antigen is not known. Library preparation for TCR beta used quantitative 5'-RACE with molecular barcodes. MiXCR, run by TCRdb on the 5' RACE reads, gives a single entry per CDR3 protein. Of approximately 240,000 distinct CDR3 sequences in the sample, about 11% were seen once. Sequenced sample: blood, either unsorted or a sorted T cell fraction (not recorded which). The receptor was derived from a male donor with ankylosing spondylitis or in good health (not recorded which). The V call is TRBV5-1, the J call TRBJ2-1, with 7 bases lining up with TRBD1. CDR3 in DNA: TGCGCCAGCAGCTCCCGACAGGGTAATGGGAATGAGCAGTTCTTC. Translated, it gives CASSSRQGNGNEQFF.